The TCR beta chain under discussion was sequenced for a study of cytomegalovirus exposure and HLA in healthy donors (dated by TCRdb to about 2017). The study in broad terms: An earlier analysis of roughly 500 of the donors reported 250 to 300 Gb of sequence data and 90 million to 120 million unique TCR beta sequences obtained from roughly 170 million T cells. A later genetic analysis used genome-wide SNP genotypes for 398 of the 666 donors, treating that subset as a discovery cohort. Class I and class II HLA loci were covered by the typing at four-digit resolution. The study aimed to test whether signatures of past pathogen exposure could be identified by cataloging public T cell receptors. The study used immunosequencing to profile the T cell repertoires of around 600 subjects and linked those repertoires to cytomegalovirus serostatus. Of the 300 to 450 genotyped donors, less than 85% were placed in the genetic ancestry cluster associated with self-reported Caucasian donors. A later analysis re-analyzed previously published TCR beta repertoires from several hundred donors and added high-resolution HLA genotyping to study TCR occurrence patterns. In the later analysis, no new phenotypic data were used to find candidate immune exposures; instead, reliance was placed on TCR beta sequences and their occurrence across donors. All discovery cohort repertoires had been generated on a single sequencing platform. Four to six DR-DQ haplotypes were handled as single units for association and clustering, since linkage in the cohort was strong. The number of typed donors differed by locus: about 629-630 for A, B, C, DRB1 and DQB1; some 500 for DQA1; 606 for DPA1; and roughly 450 for DPB1. High-throughput TCR immunosequencing, statistical association of individual TCRs with disease status, and machine learning were combined to predict cytomegalovirus infection status. Donor age, sex, ethnicity and CMV serostatus were collected together with the repertoire data. Among roughly 400 genotyped donors of the cohort, an average of approximately 220,000 unique TCR beta nucleotide sequences was sequenced per donor, of which 15% to 20% were non-productive. An earlier analysis of around 640 of the donors used high-throughput TCR beta sequencing to judge whether each TCR beta V gene segment behaved as functional or pseudogenic. Besides the first cohort of 500 to 700 subjects, a separate validation cohort made up of 120 different subjects was used. An early release covering roughly 640 HLA-typed donors comprised about 310 gigabases of sequencing data and approximately 80 million unique TCR sequences. What the authors observed across the whole study: The study listed 150 to 200 TCR beta chains as associated with cytomegalovirus. When HLA alleles, especially DR and DQ, strongly co-occurred, attributing TCR associations to individual alleles was difficult. Compared with equally common non-associated chains, HLA-associated TCR beta chains in a later analysis were more clonally expanded and had lower generation probabilities. While some public TCRs were present in many individuals, most TCR sequences turned up only very rarely across donors. According to a later genetic analysis, donors in an Asian-associated ancestry cluster had fewer N-insertions in productive TCRs than the approximately 630-donor mean. Because some donors lacked HLA typing at each locus, the association tests relied only on the typed subset. In an earlier analysis of 587 of the donors, most TCR beta V segments appeared in productive rearrangements about 87% or about 30% of the time, broadly matching IMGT annotations. Correlated functional status among segregating V segments might reflect linkage disequilibrium, but an unknown experimental factor could not be ruled out. In a later genetic analysis, a missense DCLRE1C variant was associated with V-gene and J-gene trimming of TCR beta chains, and the association was replicated in an independent cohort. In a later analysis, most CMV-associated TCR beta chains were found to appear HLA-restricted, with HLA associations seemingly driven largely by CMV exposure. The sequencing pipeline was judged likely to have produced a cluster of highly shared sequence variants as a technical artifact. This cohort had only TCR beta chains sequenced, and the lack of alpha or paired-chain data limited which features could be detected. A further reported finding was that TCR beta sequences accurately predicted the HLA-A and HLA-B alleles for most subjects in the first cohort. Some IMGT-functional V segments, including TRBV6-2 and TRBV6-3, could not be told apart with the 87-base-pair reads, so those segments were excluded. A later analysis reported that several top co-occurrence clusters appeared linked to parvovirus B19, influenza, CMV and Epstein-Barr virus. The only immune exposure information available for the cohort was CMV serostatus. Cytomegalovirus status was reported to be diagnosed by the classifier with high specificity and sensitivity in both the original and validation cohorts. In a later analysis, the rate of TCR association differed among HLA loci, with DRB1 alleles having the most associated TCRs and HLA-C alleles having the fewest. About 15 rarely observed V segments, including chromosome 9 orphons, were excluded from the earlier analysis of a few hundred of the donors because counts were too low. In a later analysis, about 16,000 TCR beta sequences were associated with specific HLA alleles at a false discovery rate of 0.05. The authors suggested that the approach could potentially be extended to other disease states and immunological phenotypes. The presence/absence analyses assumed that sequencing depth was roughly uniform across donors, and that assumption may not be true. Three of the identified cytomegalovirus-associated TCR beta chains were confirmed in vitro to be specific for cytomegalovirus antigens.

Receptor amplification or capture employed the immunoSEQ multiplex PCR assay. The multiplex PCR relied on a mix of 60 forward primers for TCR Vbeta segments and 13 reverse primers for TCR Jbeta segments. Amplification of the CDR3 region of rearranged TCR beta genes was performed with a multiplex PCR assay on genomic DNA. The Illumina HiSeq System was used to sequence the amplified TCR beta libraries as 87-base-pair reads. From the authors' description of their analysis: A later analysis counted approximately 84 million unique TCR beta chains across the 550 to 700 repertoires, and some 11 million of these chains were shared by at least two donors. Raw reads were error-corrected and collapsed into unique sequences with a nearest-neighbor algorithm that merged closely related sequences to remove PCR and sequencing errors. V, D and J gene segments were assigned by aligning CDR3 sequences to IMGT reference sequences. For a sequence to be retained, a match of at least six nucleotides to both a V gene segment and a J gene segment was required. A rearrangement was called productive if the CDR3 had no stop codons and remained in frame with V and J, and every other rearrangement was called non-productive. CDR3 was defined according to IMGT convention as the region running from the second conserved V-encoded cysteine to the conserved J-encoded phenylalanine. Sequences without an unambiguous match to a single V gene segment were excluded from the earlier analysis of approximately 600 of the donors. An earlier analysis of approximately 590 of the donors classified V segments as functional when productive rearrangements were above 56.7% and as segregating when the standard deviation between donors was above 5%. A statistical classification framework was built to diagnose cytomegalovirus status from the catalog of TCR beta chain sequences. In a later analysis, TCR nucleotide sequences were compared against IMGT/GENE-DB human TR gene sequences so that V and J genes could be assigned. A later analysis assigned CDR3 sequences and most-parsimonious VDJ recombination scenarios with the TCRdist pipeline. In a later analysis, every TCR beta chain was defined by the combination of its CDR3 amino acid sequence and its V-gene family, and reads without a unique V-gene family were dropped. A later analysis removed 550 to 650 highly shared, low-generation-probability nucleotide sequences to deal with suspected cross-contamination and a sequencing artifact. In a later analysis, a clonal expansion index was calculated for each public chain from normalized within-repertoire ranks of inferred template counts. Generation probabilities in a later analysis came from a VDJ recombination model fitted to out-of-frame rearrangements, and those results were checked against IGoR. A later analysis scored TCR-TCR, TCR-HLA and TCR-CMV co-occurrence with hypergeometric tests, applying a repertoire-size bias correction to TCR pairs. In a later analysis, false discovery rates were estimated by permuting HLA or CMV assignments 20 times. In a later analysis, co-occurring TCRs were grouped with DBSCAN, and TCRdist sequence similarity was added when clustering was performed within HLA-allele-positive subsets. Repertoires with fewer than 30,000 or more than 120,000 public chains were left out of co-occurrence clustering, as were five repertoires with anomalous nucleotide sharing. What TCRdb holds here is the immuneACCESS table cut down to in-frame rearrangements. Part of the clones is not present; checked against another copy, under half of the missing clones reflect an unresolved V gene, and the others are unexplained. Clone size and the V and J calls come from that table; the DNA yielded D and trimming. The sample contains about 130,000 clones, around 82% of them found a single time. The ten most abundant clones make up over 1.5% of the sample.

Concerning this clone itself: It lacks a known antigen. No much larger clone exists at a distance of one base, and base qualities are not known.

The V end gives up 0 bases and the J end 5 bases, leaving 4 bases in the junction not matched to a gene. In the germline V gene, CDR1 corresponds to MRHNA and CDR2 to SNTAGT. The CDR3 runs 15 residues from the cysteine to the phenylalanine. Only the CDR3 DNA stays, 45 bases, in frame from base 1. The cohort comprised 710 or so healthy bone marrow donors. Cohort members were all nominally healthy when sampled, although unrecorded immune exposures were likely present. The donor was CMV seronegative and was included in the group of around 320 seronegative cohort members. Each donor provided a peripheral blood sample, and peripheral blood mononuclear cells were used for TCR beta sequencing. The Qiagen DNeasy Blood Extraction Kit was used to extract genomic DNA from the blood cell samples.

The source of this sequence is a boy aged 10-17 years in good health and CMV-seronegative. The specimen was PBMCs. The chain links TRBV6-4 with TRBJ1-2; 9 bases in the junction line up with TRBD1. Here is the DNA: TGTGCCAGCAGTGACTCCGGGACAGGGCGGTATGGCTACACCTTC. This gives the protein CASSDSGTGRYGYTF.